This T cell receptor beta chain is from a study of T cell repertoires in cytomegalovirus infection. Study-wide background: Carrying CMV and the relevant HLA type showed in public TCR beta signatures.

This CDR3 contains 18 residues. Between the trimmed V and J ends, which lost 3 bases and 2 bases, there was a span of 20 bases. TCRdb used MiXCR to reprocess the reads, holding one entry per CDR3 protein. The sample carries approximately 220,000 distinct CDR3 sequences, 35% to 40% recorded once. Remarks on this clonotype: Its antigen remains unknown.

V and J are TRBV23-1 and TRBJ2-4, with D tentatively TRBD2 (6 bases). TRBV23-1 is flagged as an ORF with uncertain function. This TCR derives from a human donor in good health (CMV status not recorded). Some clones in this sample may be carry-over from other donors' samples. Material: CD8+ T cells from cultured PBMCs, obtained from culture after CMV antigen stimulation. The CDR3, as DNA: TGCGCCAGCAGTCATTCCATATGGGCAGGGAGGACCAAAAACATTCAGTACTTC. Translated, it gives CASSHSIWAGRTKNIQYF.